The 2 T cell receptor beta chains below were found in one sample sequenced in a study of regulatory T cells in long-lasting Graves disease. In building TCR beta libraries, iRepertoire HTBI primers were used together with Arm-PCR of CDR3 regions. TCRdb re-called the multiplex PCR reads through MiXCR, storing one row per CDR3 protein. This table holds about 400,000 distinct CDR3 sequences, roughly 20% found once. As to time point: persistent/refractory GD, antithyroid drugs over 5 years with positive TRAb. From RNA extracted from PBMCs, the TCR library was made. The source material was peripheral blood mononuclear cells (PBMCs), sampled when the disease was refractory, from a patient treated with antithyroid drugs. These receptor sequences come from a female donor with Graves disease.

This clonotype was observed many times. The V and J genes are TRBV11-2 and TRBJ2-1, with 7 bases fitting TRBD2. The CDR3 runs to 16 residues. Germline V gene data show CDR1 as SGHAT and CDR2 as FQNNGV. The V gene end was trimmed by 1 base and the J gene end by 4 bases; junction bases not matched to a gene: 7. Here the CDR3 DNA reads TGTGCCAGCAGCTTAGCCGGTCTAGCGGAGTACAATGAGCAGTTCTTC. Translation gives CASSLAGLAEYNEQFF.

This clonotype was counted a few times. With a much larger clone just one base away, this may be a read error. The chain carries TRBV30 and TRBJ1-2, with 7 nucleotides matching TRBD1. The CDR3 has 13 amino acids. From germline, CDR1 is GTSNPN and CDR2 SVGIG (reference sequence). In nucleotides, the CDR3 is TGTGCCTGGCAAAGGGGGCGCGACTATGGCTGCACCTTC. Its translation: CAWQRGRDYGCTF. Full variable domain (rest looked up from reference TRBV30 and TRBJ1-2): SQTIHQWPATLVQPVGSPLSLECTVEGTSNPNLYWYRQAAGRGLQLLFYSVGIGQISSEVPQNLSASRPQDRQFILSSKKLLLSDSGFYLCAWQRGRDYGCTFGSGTRLTVV.